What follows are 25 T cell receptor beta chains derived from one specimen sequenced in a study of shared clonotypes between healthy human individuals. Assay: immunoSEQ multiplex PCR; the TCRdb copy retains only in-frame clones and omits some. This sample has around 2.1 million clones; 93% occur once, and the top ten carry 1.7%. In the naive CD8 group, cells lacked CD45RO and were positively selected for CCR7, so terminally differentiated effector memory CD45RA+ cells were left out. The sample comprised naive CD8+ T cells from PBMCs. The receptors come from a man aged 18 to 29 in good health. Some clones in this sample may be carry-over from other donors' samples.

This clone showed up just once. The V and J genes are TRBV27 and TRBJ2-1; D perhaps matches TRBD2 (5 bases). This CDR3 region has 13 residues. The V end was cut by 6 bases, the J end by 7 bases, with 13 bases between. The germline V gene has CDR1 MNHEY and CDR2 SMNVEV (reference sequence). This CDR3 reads CASRLVGVNEQFF. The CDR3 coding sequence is TGTGCCAGCAGACTCGTCGGGGTTAATGAGCAGTTCTTC.

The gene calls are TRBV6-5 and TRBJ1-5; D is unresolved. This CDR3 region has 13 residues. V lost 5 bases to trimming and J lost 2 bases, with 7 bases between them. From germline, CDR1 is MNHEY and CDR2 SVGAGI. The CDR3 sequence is CASSPLGNQPQHF. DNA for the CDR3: TGTGCCAGCAGTCCCCTTGGCAATCAGCCCCAGCATTTT.

The CDR3 loop is CASSHRQGIWIQQYF. CDR3 sequence (DNA): TGTGCCAGCAGCCACAGACAGGGGATCTGGATACAGCAGTACTTC. The chain is built from TRBV7-8 and TRBJ2-7; 8 bases agree with TRBD1. CDR1 is SGHVS, CDR2 FQNEAQ, per germline. The CDR3 extends over 15 amino acids. Trimming at V came to 5 bases and at J to 8 bases, leaving 14 bases not matched to a gene.

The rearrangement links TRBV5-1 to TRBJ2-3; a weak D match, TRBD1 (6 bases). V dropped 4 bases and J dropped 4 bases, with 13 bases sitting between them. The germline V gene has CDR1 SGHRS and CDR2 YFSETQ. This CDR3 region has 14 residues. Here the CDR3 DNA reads TGCGCCAGCAGCATACGACAGGTCTCAGATACGCAGTATTTT. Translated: CASSIRQVSDTQYF. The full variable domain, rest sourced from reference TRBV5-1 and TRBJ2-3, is KAGVTQTPRYLIKTRGQQVTLSCSPISGHRSVSWYQQTPGQGLQFLFEYFSETQRNKGNFPGRFSGRQFSNSRSEMNVSTLELGDSALYLCASSIRQVSDTQYFGPGTRLTVL.

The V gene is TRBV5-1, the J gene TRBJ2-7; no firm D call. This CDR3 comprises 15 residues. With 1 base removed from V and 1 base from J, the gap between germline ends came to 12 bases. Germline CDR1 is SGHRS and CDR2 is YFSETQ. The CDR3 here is CASSLFSGLSYEQYF. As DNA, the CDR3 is TGCGCCAGCAGCTTGTTCTCCGGGCTTTCCTACGAGCAGTACTTC.

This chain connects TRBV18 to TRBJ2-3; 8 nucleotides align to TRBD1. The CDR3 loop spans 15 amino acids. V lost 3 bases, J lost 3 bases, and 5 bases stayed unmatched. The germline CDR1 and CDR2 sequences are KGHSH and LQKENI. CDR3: CASSPDRASTDTQYF. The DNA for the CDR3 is TGTGCCAGCTCACCGGACAGGGCGTCTACAGATACGCAGTATTTT.

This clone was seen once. The CDR3: CASSVTGGASDTQYF. The DNA for the CDR3 is TGTGCCAGCAGCGTCACAGGGGGCGCGTCAGATACGCAGTATTTT. The rearrangement joins TRBV9 to TRBJ2-3, with 9 bases fitting TRBD1. This CDR3 is built from 15 residues. Germline trimming cut 2 bases from V and 4 bases from J; bases unmatched to any gene: 5. The germline V gene has CDR1 SGDLS and CDR2 YYNGEE.

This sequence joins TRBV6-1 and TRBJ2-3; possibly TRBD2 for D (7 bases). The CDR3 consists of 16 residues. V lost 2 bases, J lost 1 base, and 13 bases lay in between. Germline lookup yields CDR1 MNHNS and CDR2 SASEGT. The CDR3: CASSEIGGLRTDTQYF. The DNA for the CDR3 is TGTGCCAGCAGTGAAATCGGGGGGCTGCGCACAGATACGCAGTATTTT.

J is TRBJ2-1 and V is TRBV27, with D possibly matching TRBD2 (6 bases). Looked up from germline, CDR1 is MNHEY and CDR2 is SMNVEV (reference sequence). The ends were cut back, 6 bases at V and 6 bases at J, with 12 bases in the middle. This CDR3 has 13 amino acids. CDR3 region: CASSWRDLNEQFF. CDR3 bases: TGTGCCAGCAGCTGGCGGGACCTCAATGAGCAGTTCTTC.

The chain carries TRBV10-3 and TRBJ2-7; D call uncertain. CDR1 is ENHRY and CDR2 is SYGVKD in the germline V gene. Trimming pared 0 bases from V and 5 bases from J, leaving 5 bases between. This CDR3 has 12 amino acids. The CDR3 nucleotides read TGTGCCATCAGTGAGTCGGCTAACGAGCAGTACTTC. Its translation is CAISESANEQYF.

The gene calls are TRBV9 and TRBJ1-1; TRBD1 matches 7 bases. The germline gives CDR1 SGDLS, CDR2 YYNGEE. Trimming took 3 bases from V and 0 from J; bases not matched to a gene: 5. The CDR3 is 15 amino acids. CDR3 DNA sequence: TGTGCCAGCAGCGCGGGGACAGCTATGAACACTGAAGCTTTCTTT. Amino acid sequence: CASSAGTAMNTEAFF.

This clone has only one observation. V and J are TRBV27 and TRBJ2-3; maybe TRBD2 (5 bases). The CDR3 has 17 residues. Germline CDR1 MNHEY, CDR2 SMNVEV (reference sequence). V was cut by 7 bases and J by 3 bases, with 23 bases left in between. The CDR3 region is CASKVTRRAALTDTQYF. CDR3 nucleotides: TGTGCCAGCAAAGTGACCCGGCGGGCGGCACTAACAGATACGCAGTATTTT.

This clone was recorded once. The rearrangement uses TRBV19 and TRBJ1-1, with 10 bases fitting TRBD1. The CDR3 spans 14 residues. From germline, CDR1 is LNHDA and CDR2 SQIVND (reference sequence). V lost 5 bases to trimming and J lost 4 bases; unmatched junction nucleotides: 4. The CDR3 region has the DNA TGTGCCAGTAGTGACAGGGGGCTTGTCACTGAAGCTTTCTTT. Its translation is CASSDRGLVTEAFF.

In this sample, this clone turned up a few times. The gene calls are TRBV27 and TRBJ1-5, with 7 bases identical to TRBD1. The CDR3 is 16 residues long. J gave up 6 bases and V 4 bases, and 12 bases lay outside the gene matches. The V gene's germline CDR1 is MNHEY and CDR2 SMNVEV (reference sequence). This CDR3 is CASSSLQGFGSQPQHF. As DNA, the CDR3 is TGTGCCAGCAGTTCCTTACAGGGGTTTGGGAGTCAGCCCCAGCATTTT.

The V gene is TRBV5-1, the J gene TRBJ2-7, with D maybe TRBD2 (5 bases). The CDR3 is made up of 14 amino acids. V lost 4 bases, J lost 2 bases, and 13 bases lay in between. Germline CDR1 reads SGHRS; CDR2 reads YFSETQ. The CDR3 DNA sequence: TGCGCCAGCAGCGCCATAGCGAACCCCTACGAGCAGTACTTC. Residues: CASSAIANPYEQYF.

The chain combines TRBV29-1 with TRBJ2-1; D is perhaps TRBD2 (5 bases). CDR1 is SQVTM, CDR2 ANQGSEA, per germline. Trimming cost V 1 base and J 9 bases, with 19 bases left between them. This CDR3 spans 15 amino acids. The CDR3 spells CSVEGLAGSIGEQFF. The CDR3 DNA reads TGCAGCGTTGAAGGCCTAGCCGGGTCTATAGGTGAGCAGTTCTTC.

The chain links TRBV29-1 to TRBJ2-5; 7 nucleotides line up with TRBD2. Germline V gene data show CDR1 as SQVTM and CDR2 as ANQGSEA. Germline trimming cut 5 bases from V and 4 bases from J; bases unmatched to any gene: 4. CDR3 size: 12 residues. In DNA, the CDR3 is TGCAGCGTTAGGCGCGGGGGAGAGACCCAGTACTTC. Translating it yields CSVRRGGETQYF.

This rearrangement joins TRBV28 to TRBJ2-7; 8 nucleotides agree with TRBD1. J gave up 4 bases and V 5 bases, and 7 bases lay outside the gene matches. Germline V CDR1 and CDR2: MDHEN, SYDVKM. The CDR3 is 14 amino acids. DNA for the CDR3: TGTGCCAGCAGTATTTCAGGGGGCGGGTACGAGCAGTACTTC. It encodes CASSISGGGYEQYF.

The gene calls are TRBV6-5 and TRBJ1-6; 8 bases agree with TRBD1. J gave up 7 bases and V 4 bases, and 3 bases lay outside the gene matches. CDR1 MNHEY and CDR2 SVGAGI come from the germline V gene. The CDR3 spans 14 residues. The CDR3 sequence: CASSSTGENSPLHF. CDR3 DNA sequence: TGTGCCAGCAGTTCGACAGGGGAGAATTCACCCCTCCACTTT.

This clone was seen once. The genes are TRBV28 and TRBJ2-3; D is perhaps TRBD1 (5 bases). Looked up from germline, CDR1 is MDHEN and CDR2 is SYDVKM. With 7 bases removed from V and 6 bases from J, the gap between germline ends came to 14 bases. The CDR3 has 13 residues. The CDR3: CASMPGYEDTQYF. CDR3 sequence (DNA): TGTGCCAGCATGCCAGGGTATGAGGATACGCAGTATTTT.

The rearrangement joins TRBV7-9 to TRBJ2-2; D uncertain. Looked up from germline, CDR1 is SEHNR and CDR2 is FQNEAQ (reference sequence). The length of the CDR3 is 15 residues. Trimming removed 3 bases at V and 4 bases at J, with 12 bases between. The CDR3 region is CASSFGEKATGELFF. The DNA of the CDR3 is TGTGCCAGCAGCTTCGGAGAGAAGGCCACCGGGGAGCTGTTTTTT.

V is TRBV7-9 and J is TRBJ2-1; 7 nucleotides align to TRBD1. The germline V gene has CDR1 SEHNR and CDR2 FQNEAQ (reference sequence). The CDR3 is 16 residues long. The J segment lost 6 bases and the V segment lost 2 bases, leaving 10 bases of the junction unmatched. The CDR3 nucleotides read TGTGCCAGCAGCTTACCACAGGGGCAGGTCCCCAATGAGCAGTTCTTC. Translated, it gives CASSLPQGQVPNEQFF.

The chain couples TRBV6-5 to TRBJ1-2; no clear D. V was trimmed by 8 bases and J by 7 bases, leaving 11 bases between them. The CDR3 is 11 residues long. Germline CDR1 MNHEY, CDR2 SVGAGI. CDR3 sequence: CASGPELGYTF. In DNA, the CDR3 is TGTGCCAGCGGACCCGAACTTGGCTACACCTTC.

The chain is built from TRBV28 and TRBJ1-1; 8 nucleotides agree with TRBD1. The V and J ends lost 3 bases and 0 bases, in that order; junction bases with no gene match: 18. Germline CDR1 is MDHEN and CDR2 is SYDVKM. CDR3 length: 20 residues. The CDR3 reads CASSFPASTGGIELNTEAFF. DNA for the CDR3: TGTGCCAGCAGTTTCCCCGCGTCAACAGGGGGAATTGAGTTGAACACTGAAGCTTTCTTT.

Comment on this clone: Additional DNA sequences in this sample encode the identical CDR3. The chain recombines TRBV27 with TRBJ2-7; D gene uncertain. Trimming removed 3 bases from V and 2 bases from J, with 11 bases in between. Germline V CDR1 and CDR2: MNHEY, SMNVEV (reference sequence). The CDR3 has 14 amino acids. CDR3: CASSLVPGAYEQYF. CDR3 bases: TGTGCCAGCAGTTTGGTCCCAGGAGCCTACGAGCAGTACTTC.